The 16 T cell receptor beta chains below were found in one sample sequenced in a study of identical twins (dated by TCRdb to 2016 to 2017). To prepare the library, 5' RACE was applied. TCRdb lists the instrument as Illumina HiSeq 2000. The public reads were reprocessed in TCRdb via fastp at Q25 and MiXCR, keeping in-frame beta chains. Records with the same CDR3 protein are collapsed into one entry carrying the most frequent genes and DNA. The table for this sample lists 1.5 million or so distinct CDR3 sequences; under 35% of them were counted only once. In total, the top ten clones hold 0.25% to 0.3% of the sample. The material sequenced was cord blood. The source is a newborn girl in good health.

This rearrangement joins TRBV30 to TRBJ1-2, with D tentatively TRBD1 (6 bases). Germline CDR1 GTSNPN, CDR2 SVGIG (reference sequence). This CDR3 is 11 amino acids long. V was cut by 8 bases and J by 2 bases, with 9 bases left in between. The CDR3 is CAIQGNYGYTF. The CDR3 nucleotides are TGTGCCATCCAGGGGAACTATGGCTACACCTTC.

This clonotype was seen a single time. V gene TRBV7-2 combines with J gene TRBJ2-7; weak D call: TRBD2 (5 bases). Germline V gives CDR1 SGHTA, CDR2 FQGNSA. This CDR3 contains 14 residues. V lost 5 bases and J 2 bases, leaving 13 bases between the germline ends. Here the CDR3 reads CASSQGLVPYEQYF. CDR3 coding DNA: TGTGCCAGCAGCCAAGGACTGGTCCCCTACGAGCAGTACTTC.

The CDR3 region is CASSLVHGDVYGYTF. CDR3 DNA: TGTGCCAGCAGTTTAGTGCACGGGGACGTCTATGGCTACACCTTC. The gene calls are TRBV28 and TRBJ1-2; perhaps TRBD1 as D (5 bases). Germline CDR1 reads MDHEN; CDR2 reads SYDVKM. The V gene lost 2 bases and the J gene lost 4 bases, with 14 bases spanning the gap. The CDR3 length is 15 residues.

The rearrangement joins TRBV5-1 to TRBJ1-2, with TRBD1 matching over 8 bases. Germline V gene data show CDR1 as SGHRS and CDR2 as YFSETQ. This CDR3 is 18 amino acids long. J lost 1 base, V lost 3 bases, and 14 bases had no gene match. The CDR3 DNA reads TGCGCCAGCAGCTCGGGCAGGGGGCGCTTGGTTATTAACTATGGCTACACCTTC. Its translation is CASSSGRGRLVINYGYTF.

The chain combines TRBV25-1 with TRBJ2-5; the D call may be TRBD1 or TRBD2 (5 bases each). Germline V gene lookup returns CDR1 MGHDK and CDR2 SYGVNS. V was clipped by 2 bases and J by 0 bases, with 10 bases between them. CDR3 length: 15 residues. The CDR3 DNA reads as TGTGCCAGCAGTGAACCAGGGACGGACCAAGAGACCCAGTACTTC. Translating gives CASSEPGTDQETQYF.

This rearrangement joins TRBV4-1 to TRBJ2-5; TRBD1 matches at 7 bases. The better agreement between TRBJ2-7 and the DNA end casts doubt on the J call. Per germline, CDR1 MGHRA and CDR2 YSYEKL. This CDR3 contains 16 residues. Here the CDR3 reads CASSQDWTGRKGEQYF. The CDR3 DNA reads as TGCGCCAGCAGCCAAGATTGGACAGGTCGAAAGGGCGAGCAGTACTTC.

This clonotype was seen a few times. This sequence joins TRBV20-1 and TRBJ1-2, with 10 positions matching TRBD1. The germline V gene encodes CDR1 DFQATT and CDR2 SNEGSKA (reference sequence). CDR3 length equals 13 residues. V lost 6 bases and J lost 8; bases outside the gene matches: 9. The CDR3: CSATPGQGSGYTF. The DNA for the CDR3 is TGCAGTGCCACCCCGGGACAGGGGTCGGGCTACACCTTC.

CDR3: CASSPWVTDTQYF. CDR3 sequence (DNA): TGCGCCAGCAGCCCCTGGGTCACAGATACGCAGTATTTT. This chain uses TRBV4-1 with TRBJ2-3; D is ambiguous. The CDR3 contains 13 residues. The V end lost 4 bases, the J end lost 2 bases, and 7 bases lay between the germline ends. Germline V lookup: CDR1 MGHRA, CDR2 YSYEKL.

This clonotype has a handful of counts. The V call is TRBV7-8, the J call TRBJ1-1, with 7 bases matching TRBD1. V shed 4 bases and J 0 bases; nucleotides not matched to a gene: 14. The CDR3 length is 18 residues. Germline CDR1 reads SGHVS; CDR2 reads FQNEAQ. CDR3 in amino acids: CASSSYRGSPPMNTEAFF. The CDR3 coding sequence is TGTGCCAGCAGCTCCTACAGGGGAAGCCCTCCGATGAACACTGAAGCTTTCTTT.

The rearrangement links TRBV27 to TRBJ2-7, with TRBD1 matching 8 bases. With V trimmed by 5 bases and J by 4 bases, 7 bases remained unmatched. Per the germline V gene, CDR1 is MNHEY and CDR2 is SMNVEV (reference sequence). CDR3 length: 14 residues. CDR3 residues: CASSPDRESYEQYF. The DNA for the CDR3 is TGTGCCAGCAGTCCGGACAGGGAGTCGTACGAGCAGTACTTC.

With regard to this clonotype: The junction differs from germline at one of its ends, possibly a read error. J is TRBJ2-7 and V is TRBV3-1, with D possibly being TRBD1 or TRBD2 (5 bases each). CDR3 length: 16 amino acids. CDR1 and CDR2 from the germline V gene are LGHDT and YNNKEL (reference sequence). In DNA form, the CDR3 reads TGTACCAGCAGCCGGACGGTGAGGGGAGTTCACAATGAGCAGTACTTC. Translated, it gives CTSSRTVRGVHNEQYF.

This clonotype was detected only a few times. The chain employs TRBV7-2 and TRBJ1-2, with no clear D. The germline V and J ends were trimmed by 6 bases and 2 bases, with 10 bases remaining between them. Looked up from germline, CDR1 is SGHTA and CDR2 is FQGNSA. The CDR3 sequence is 13 residues long. The CDR3 protein is CASRVAGNYGYTF. The DNA for the CDR3 is TGTGCCAGCAGGGTAGCGGGGAACTATGGCTACACCTTC.

On this clonotype: A much more abundant neighbour one base away suggests this may be a read error. The DNA is omitted, as the CDR3 cannot be located on it reliably, and the CDR3 follows TCRdb's listing. The chain combines TRBV29-1 with TRBJ1-2; TRBD1, as called in the table, went unchecked against the DNA. Ends included, the CDR3 has 13 residues. Germline CDR1 SQVTM, CDR2 ANQGSEA. CDR3 region: CSVSTGLSYGCTF.

In this sample, this clonotype turned up a few times. CDR3 nucleotide sequence: TGTGCCAGCAGTGGGACTAGCCCGGGCGGCAATGAGCAGTTCTTC. The encoded protein is CASSGTSPGGNEQFF. V and J are TRBV25-1 and TRBJ2-1, with TRBD2 matching over 8 bases. J was trimmed by 6 bases and V by 4 bases; bases with no gene match: 8. Germline CDR1 and CDR2: MGHDK and SYGVNS. The CDR3 has 15 amino acids.

The chain is built from TRBV20-1 and TRBJ1-6; TRBD1 matches 9 bases. Germline assignment: CDR1 DFQATT and CDR2 SNEGSKA (reference sequence). The trim removed 6 bases at V and 7 bases at J, leaving 10 bases unmatched. This CDR3 comprises 15 residues. CDR3 sequence: CSARKTGQGNSPLHF. The DNA for the CDR3 is TGCAGTGCACGTAAGACGGGACAGGGCAATTCACCCCTCCACTTT.

The rearrangement joins TRBV11-2 to TRBJ2-1; D is tentatively TRBD1 or TRBD2 (5 bases each). The length of the CDR3 is 15 residues. V was pared by 3 bases and J by 8 bases, with 17 bases between. Germline lookup yields CDR1 SGHAT and CDR2 FQNNGV. This CDR3 is CASSFGTGGTDEQFF. The CDR3 DNA is TGTGCCAGCAGCTTCGGGACCGGAGGTACTGATGAGCAGTTCTTC.